This entry features one T cell receptor (beta chain) sequence. Its antigen remains unidentified. These data are taken from a study of T cell responses to AZD1222 COVID-19 vaccine. For the study at large: Second doses that came at about 4 or about 12 weeks were put together. Study-level findings and limits: CD4 TCRs linked to vaccination spanned spike, dominating at 160-218 and 743-854. Epitopes outside B.1.351 and B.1.1.7 mutated regions reportedly drew nearly half of spike TCRs. Only six or seven AZD1222 recipients were seropositive at baseline.

Sequencing used immunoSEQ multiplex PCR; TCRdb keeps in-frame clones, though not all of them. The sample shows 150,000 to 200,000 clones, 90% to 95% of them seen only once. Germline-derived CDR1 and CDR2 are MGHRA and YSYEKL. CDR3 size: 13 residues. V was pared by 3 bases and J by 11 bases, with 14 bases between. The source of this sequence is an adult in good health. V is TRBV4-1 and J is TRBJ2-4; no clear D. Here the sequenced sample was peripheral blood, taken on day 0 of AZD1222 vaccination. The CDR3 spells CASSQSPSYVQYF. The CDR3 DNA reads as TGCGCCAGCAGCCAGTCCCCAAGTTACGTTCAGTACTTC.